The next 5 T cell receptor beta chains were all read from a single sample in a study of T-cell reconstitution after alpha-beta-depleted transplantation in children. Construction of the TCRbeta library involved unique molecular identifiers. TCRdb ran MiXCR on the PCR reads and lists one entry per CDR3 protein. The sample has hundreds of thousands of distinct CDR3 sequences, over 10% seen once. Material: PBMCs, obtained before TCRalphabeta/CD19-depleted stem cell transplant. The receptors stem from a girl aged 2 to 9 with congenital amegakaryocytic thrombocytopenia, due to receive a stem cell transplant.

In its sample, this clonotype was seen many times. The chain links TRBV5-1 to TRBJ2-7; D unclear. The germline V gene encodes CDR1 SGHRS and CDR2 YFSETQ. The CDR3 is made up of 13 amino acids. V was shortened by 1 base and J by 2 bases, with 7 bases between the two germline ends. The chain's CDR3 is CASSLPSPYEQYF. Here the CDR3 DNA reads TGCGCCAGCAGCTTGCCCAGCCCCTACGAGCAGTACTTC.

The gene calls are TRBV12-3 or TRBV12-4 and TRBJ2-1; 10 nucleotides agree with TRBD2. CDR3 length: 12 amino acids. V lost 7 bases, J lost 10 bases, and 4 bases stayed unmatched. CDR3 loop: CASKTGLAEQFF. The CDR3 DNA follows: TGTGCCAGCAAAACGGGACTAGCGGAGCAGTTCTTC.

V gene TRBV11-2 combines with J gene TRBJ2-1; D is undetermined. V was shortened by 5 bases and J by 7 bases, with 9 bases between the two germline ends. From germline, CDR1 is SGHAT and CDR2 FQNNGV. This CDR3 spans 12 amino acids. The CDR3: CASSPQWNEQFF. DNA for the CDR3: TGTGCCAGCAGCCCACAGTGGAATGAGCAGTTCTTC. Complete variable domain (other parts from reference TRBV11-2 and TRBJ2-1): EAGVAQSPRYKIIEKRQSVAFWCNPISGHATLYWYQQILGQGPKLLIQFQNNGVVDDSQLPKDRFSAERLKGVDSTLKIQPAKLEDSAVYLCASSPQWNEQFFGPGTRLTVL.

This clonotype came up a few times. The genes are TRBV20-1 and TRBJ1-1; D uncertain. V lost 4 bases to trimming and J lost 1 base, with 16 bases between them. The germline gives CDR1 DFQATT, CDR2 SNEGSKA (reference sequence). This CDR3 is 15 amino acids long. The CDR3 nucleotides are TGCAGTGCTAATCATTTCGGACGGCCGAACACTGAAGCTTTCTTT. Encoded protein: CSANHFGRPNTEAFF.

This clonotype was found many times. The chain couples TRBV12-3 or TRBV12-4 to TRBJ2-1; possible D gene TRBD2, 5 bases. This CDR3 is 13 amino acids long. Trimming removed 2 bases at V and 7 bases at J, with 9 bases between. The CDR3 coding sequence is TGTGCCAGCAGTTTATGGGAGTTGAATGAGCAGTTCTTC. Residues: CASSLWELNEQFF.